This record covers a single T cell receptor (beta chain). What it recognizes is unknown. The study sampled nominally healthy donors, though unrecorded immune exposures were likely. Per germline, CDR1 SGHTA and CDR2 FQGTGA. V dropped 6 bases and J dropped 3 bases, with 17 bases sitting between them. This CDR3 region has 15 residues. The PCR employed 60 Vbeta primers together with 13 Jbeta primers. Assay used: immunoSEQ multiplex PCR; TCRdb lists only in-frame clones, some missing. The top ten clones hold under 6% of a sample with about 160,000 clones, about four fifths of them seen once. The sample comes from a study of cytomegalovirus exposure and HLA in healthy donors. Overall study results and limits: In a later analysis, an Asian-associated ancestry cluster reportedly showed fewer N-insertions than the approximately 640-donor mean.

The sequence derives from a man aged 25 to 40 in good health and CMV-seronegative. The rearrangement joins TRBV7-3 to TRBJ2-5; TRBD1 is a possible D gene (6 bases). Sample: PBMCs. The DNA of the CDR3 is TGTGCCAGCAGTCAGGGCGCGGACAGCAAAGAGACCCAGTACTTC. It is translated as CASSQGADSKETQYF.